This T cell receptor (beta chain) was sequenced during a study of response to subunit inactivated influenza vaccine. Study-level results: Authors suggested each seasonal influenza vaccination recruits few new T cells.

Trimming at V came to 0 bases and at J to 8 bases, leaving 5 bases not matched to a gene. CDR1 SGHRS and CDR2 YFSETQ come from the germline V gene. This CDR3 region has 15 residues. For this clonotype: Its antigen is undetermined.

TCRdb recomputed calls from the RT-PCR reads with MiXCR, one row per CDR3 protein. The repertoire holds approximately 530,000 distinct CDR3 sequences, with 13% as singletons. This receptor was obtained from a man between 45 and 60 years old who received an inactivated influenza vaccine. This chain joins TRBV5-1 and TRBJ2-1, with 10 bases aligning to TRBD2. The material was PBMCs from blood, obtained 45 days after vaccination. CDR3 in amino acids: CASSLVGLATHEQFF. In DNA, the CDR3 is TGCGCCAGCAGCTTGGTGGGACTAGCGACCCATGAGCAGTTCTTC.